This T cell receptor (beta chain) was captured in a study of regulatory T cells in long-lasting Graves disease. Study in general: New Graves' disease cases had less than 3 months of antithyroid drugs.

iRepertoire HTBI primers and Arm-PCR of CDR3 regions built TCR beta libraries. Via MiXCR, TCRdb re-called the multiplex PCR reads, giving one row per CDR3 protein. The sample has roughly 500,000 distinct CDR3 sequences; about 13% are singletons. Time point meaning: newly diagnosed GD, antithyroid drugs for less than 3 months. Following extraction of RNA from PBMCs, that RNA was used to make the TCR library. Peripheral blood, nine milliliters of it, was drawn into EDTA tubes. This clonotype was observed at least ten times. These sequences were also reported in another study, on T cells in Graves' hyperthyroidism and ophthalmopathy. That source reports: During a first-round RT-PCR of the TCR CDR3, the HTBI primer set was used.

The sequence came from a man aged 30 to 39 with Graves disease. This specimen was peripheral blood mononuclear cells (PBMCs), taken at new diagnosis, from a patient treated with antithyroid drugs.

Here the CDR3 reads CASSLQAGGRETQYF. DNA for the CDR3: TGTGCCAGCAGCTTACAGGCAGGGGGGCGAGAGACCCAGTACTTC. The J gene is TRBJ2-5, the V gene TRBV7-2; D possibly corresponds to TRBD1 (7 bases). Trimming stripped 2 bases from V and 4 bases from J, with 14 bases between. This CDR3 comprises 15 residues. The germline gives CDR1 SGHTA, CDR2 FQGNSA.